The 23 T cell receptor beta chains below come from one sample, sequenced in a study of cytomegalovirus exposure and HLA in healthy donors. PCR primers comprised 60 Vbeta and 13 Jbeta primers. Sequencing used immunoSEQ multiplex PCR; TCRdb keeps in-frame clones, though not all of them. The data contain approximately 170,000 clones, just under 75% of them singletons. The sample taken for sequencing was PBMCs. The receptors come from a young woman in good health and CMV-seropositive.

This clone showed up just a few times. The chain couples TRBV6-5 to TRBJ2-7; maybe TRBD2 (5 bases). V lost 0 bases and J lost 5, with 11 bases in between. The germline CDR1 and CDR2 sequences are MNHEY and SVGAGI. The CDR3 has 14 residues. The CDR3 DNA reads as TGTGCCAGCAGTTACTCCTCCGCCGGGGACGAGCAGTACTTC. Protein sequence: CASSYSSAGDEQYF.

This clone was seen once. The chain carries TRBV6-1 and TRBJ1-4; tentative D call: TRBD1 (5 bases). Germline V gene data show CDR1 as MNHNS and CDR2 as SASEGT. CDR3 length: 14 amino acids. Trimming cost V 6 bases and J 7 bases, with 15 bases left between them. The chain's CDR3 is CASSARGGSEKLFF. The CDR3 DNA reads TGTGCCAGCAGCGCTCGGGGGGGGAGTGAAAAACTGTTTTTT.

This clone has only a few counts. The chain employs TRBV4-1 and TRBJ2-7, with D possibly TRBD1 on 5 matching bases. The germline V and J ends were trimmed by 1 base and 4 bases, with 8 bases remaining between them. The CDR3 consists of 13 residues. CDR1 is MGHRA and CDR2 is YSYEKL in the germline V gene. The CDR3 sequence is CASSQGQKYEQYF. Here the CDR3 DNA reads TGCGCCAGCAGCCAAGGACAGAAGTACGAGCAGTACTTC.

On this clone itself: The junction departs from the called germline gene at one end, perhaps through a read error. The V gene is TRBV7-9, the J gene TRBJ2-2; D gene ambiguous. Per the germline V gene, CDR1 is SEHNR and CDR2 is FQNEAQ (reference sequence). CDR3 size: 15 residues. CDR3 coding DNA: TGTTCCAGCAGCAGAGGCGGTGAAAACACCGGGGAGCTGTTTTTT. As protein: CSSSRGGENTGELFF.

This chain links TRBV5-4 with TRBJ1-2, with D tentatively TRBD1 (6 bases). Trimming stripped 4 bases from V and 7 bases from J, with 14 bases between. This CDR3 contains 13 residues. Germline V lookup: CDR1 SGHNT, CDR2 YYREEE (reference sequence). CDR3 sequence (DNA): TGTGCCAGCAGCGGGGGTTCAGGGGCTGGCTACACCTTC. It encodes CASSGGSGAGYTF.

The sample holds a few counts of this clone. The genes are TRBV28 and TRBJ1-5, with no clear D. The V and J ends lost 2 bases and 0 bases respectively, with 8 bases between them. CDR3 length: 15 amino acids. Germline lookup yields CDR1 MDHEN and CDR2 SYDVKM. This CDR3 reads CASSLAANSNQPQHF. Here the CDR3 DNA reads TGTGCCAGCAGTTTAGCAGCGAATAGCAATCAGCCCCAGCATTTT.

The V and J genes are TRBV28 and TRBJ2-3; D remains unclear. This CDR3 region has 14 residues. V lost 4 bases, J lost 1 base, and 9 bases lay in between. Germline CDR1 and CDR2: MDHEN and SYDVKM. In nucleotides, the CDR3 is TGTGCCAGCAGTTCCCCCGGTGGCACAGATACGCAGTATTTT. This encodes CASSSPGGTDTQYF. Supplemented by reference TRBV28 and TRBJ2-3, the full variable domain reads DVKVTQSSRYLVKRTGEKVFLECVQDMDHENMFWYRQDPGLGLRLIYFSYDVKMKEKGDIPEGYSVSREKKERFSLILESASTNQTSMYLCASSSPGGTDTQYFGPGTRLTVL.

This clone showed up just once. V and J are TRBV19 and TRBJ2-3; TRBD1 matches at 10 bases. CDR3 length: 15 amino acids. V dropped 10 bases and J dropped 3; count of bases not matched to a gene: 10. Per the germline V gene, CDR1 is LNHDA and CDR2 is SQIVND (reference sequence). This CDR3 is CATQKGTGETDTQYF. The CDR3 DNA reads as TGTGCCACCCAAAAGGGGACAGGGGAAACAGATACGCAGTATTTT.

This clone was picked up one time. The CDR3 loop is CASTLDSSNQPQHF. The CDR3 DNA sequence: TGTGCCAGCACCCTGGACAGTAGCAATCAGCCCCAGCATTTT. V and J are TRBV28 and TRBJ1-5; the D gene is possibly TRBD1 (6 bases). CDR3 length: 14 residues. Between the trimmed V and J ends, which lost 7 bases and 0 bases, there was a span of 10 bases. Germline values: CDR1 MDHEN, CDR2 SYDVKM.

The chain employs TRBV28 and TRBJ2-7; D possibly corresponds to TRBD2 (6 bases). Germline CDR1 reads MDHEN; CDR2 reads SYDVKM. Trimming left V 8 bases short and J 3 bases short, with 14 bases between. The CDR3 is 13 amino acids. The CDR3 DNA sequence: TGTGCCAGCGGGGGTAGCGGATACTACGAGCAGTACTTC. Its translation is CASGGSGYYEQYF.

The chain combines TRBV5-1 with TRBJ2-3; no clear D. The V gene's germline CDR1 is SGHRS and CDR2 YFSETQ. Trimming took off 0 bases at V and 2 bases at J, with 7 bases between the two ends. This CDR3 is built from 14 residues. The DNA for the CDR3 is TGCGCCAGCAGCTTGGAACCTACCACAGATACGCAGTATTTT. Amino acid sequence: CASSLEPTTDTQYF.

The chain recombines TRBV5-6 with TRBJ1-1; no definite D call. Germline V gives CDR1 SGHDT, CDR2 YYEEEE. Trimming took off 1 base at V and 5 bases at J, with 15 bases between the two ends. The CDR3 loop spans 15 amino acids. This chain's CDR3 is CASSLRGLEKTEAFF. CDR3 nucleotide sequence: TGTGCCAGCAGCTTGAGAGGGCTTGAGAAAACTGAAGCTTTCTTT.

V is TRBV6-6 and J is TRBJ1-1, with a weak D call TRBD1 (5 bases). In germline, CDR1 is MNHNY, CDR2 SVGAGI (reference sequence). CDR3 length: 14 amino acids. Trimming took off 1 base at V and 4 bases at J, with 10 bases between the two ends. The CDR3 nucleotides are TGTGCCAGCAGTTACTTTGACAGCTTCACTGAAGCTTTCTTT. Residues: CASSYFDSFTEAFF.

The rearrangement joins TRBV6-5 to TRBJ2-7; TRBD2 aligns across 13 bases. The trim removed 3 bases at V and 3 bases at J, leaving 5 bases unmatched. There are 16 residues in the CDR3. Per the germline V gene, CDR1 is MNHEY and CDR2 is SVGAGI. The CDR3 DNA sequence: TGTGCCAGCAGTTATCAAAGGACTAGCGGGAGCTACGAGCAGTACTTC. Translation gives CASSYQRTSGSYEQYF.

As concerns this clone: This sample includes further DNA sequences coding for the same CDR3. CDR3 DNA sequence: TGTGCCAGCAGTGAATCTCCAGGCCGCAATTCCTACGAGCAGTACTTC. Protein product: CASSESPGRNSYEQYF. The chain employs TRBV25-1 and TRBJ2-7; D gene uncertain. The V gene lost 1 base and the J gene lost 1 base, with 14 bases spanning the gap. CDR1 is MGHDK and CDR2 is SYGVNS in the germline V gene. This CDR3 is 16 amino acids long.

This clone showed up just once. The genes are TRBV5-4 and TRBJ2-3; the D gene is possibly TRBD2 (5 bases). Germline-derived CDR1 and CDR2 are SGHNT and YYREEE (reference sequence). The ends were cut back, 4 bases at V and 10 bases at J, with 10 bases in the middle. CDR3 length equals 11 residues. This CDR3 reads CASSGLGAQYF. The CDR3 nucleotides are TGTGCCAGCAGCGGTCTCGGGGCGCAGTATTTT.

This clone was detected once. The rearrangement joins TRBV27 to TRBJ1-2; D possibly corresponds to TRBD1 (6 bases). The CDR3 totals 12 residues. Trimming shortened V by 2 bases and J by 8 bases, and 9 bases separated the two germline ends. The V gene's germline CDR1 is MNHEY and CDR2 SMNVEV (reference sequence). As DNA, the CDR3 is TGTGCCAGCAGTTTAGGAAGGGGGGGCTACACCTTC. Translating it yields CASSLGRGGYTF.

This chain uses TRBV9 with TRBJ1-1; no reliable D call. This CDR3 has 15 amino acids. Trimming shortened V by 1 base and J by 1 base, and 11 bases separated the two germline ends. Germline CDR1 is SGDLS and CDR2 is YYNGEE. CDR3 protein: CASSVMSEGNTEAFF. For the CDR3, the DNA is TGTGCCAGCAGCGTAATGAGTGAGGGGAACACTGAAGCTTTCTTT.

Concerning this clone itself: The same CDR3 can be traced to other DNA sequences in this sample. The rearrangement joins TRBV5-1 to TRBJ2-1, with 8 bases matching TRBD2. With V trimmed by 3 bases and J by 4 bases, 3 bases remained unmatched. Per the germline V gene, CDR1 is SGHRS and CDR2 is YFSETQ. The CDR3 is 14 amino acids. In nucleotides, the CDR3 is TGCGCCAGCAGCTCGGGAGGGGGTTACAATGAGCAGTTCTTC. It yields the protein CASSSGGGYNEQFF.

This sequence joins TRBV2 and TRBJ2-1, with D perhaps TRBD2 (5 bases). V lost 3 bases, J lost 10 bases, and 22 bases lay in between. This CDR3 spans 16 amino acids. Per the germline V gene, CDR1 is SNHLY and CDR2 is FYNNEI. CDR3 amino acids: CASSEWRDYNKGEQFF. The CDR3 DNA reads TGTGCCAGCAGTGAGTGGAGAGACTACAACAAAGGGGAGCAGTTCTTC.

The CDR3 sequence: CASSLLPGEPTYEQYF. The CDR3 DNA reads as TGTGCCAGCAGTTTACTTCCCGGGGAACCTACCTACGAGCAGTACTTC. The V gene is TRBV28, the J gene TRBJ2-7; the D gene is possibly TRBD2 (5 bases). This CDR3 contains 16 residues. Per the germline V gene, CDR1 is MDHEN and CDR2 is SYDVKM. V lost 2 bases and J lost 2, with 16 bases in between.

V usage is TRBV11-3 and J usage is TRBJ2-1, with 10 bases identical to TRBD2. Germline V gives CDR1 SGHNT, CDR2 YENEEA. J was trimmed by 3 bases and V by 5 bases; bases with no gene match: 4. The CDR3 consists of 15 residues. The CDR3 protein is CASSPGLADYNEQFF. For the CDR3, the DNA is TGTGCCAGCAGCCCAGGACTAGCGGACTACAATGAGCAGTTCTTC.

In its sample, this clone was seen a few times. The chain carries TRBV28 and TRBJ2-7; possible D gene TRBD2, 5 bases. V shed 6 bases and J shed 3 bases, with 18 bases lying between them. Looked up from germline, CDR1 is MDHEN and CDR2 is SYDVKM. The CDR3 sequence is 15 residues long. In DNA form, the CDR3 reads TGTGCCAGCAGCTGGCCCCGCGGGCGGAGCTACGAGCAGTACTTC. Protein: CASSWPRGRSYEQYF. The variable domain in full, completed from reference TRBV28 and TRBJ2-7, reads DVKVTQSSRYLVKRTGEKVFLECVQDMDHENMFWYRQDPGLGLRLIYFSYDVKMKEKGDIPEGYSVSREKKERFSLILESASTNQTSMYLCASSWPRGRSYEQYFGPGTRLTVT.